The 20 T cell receptor beta chains below were found in one sample sequenced in a study of blood T cells in healthy people across ages (dated by TCRdb to the mid-2010s). Libraries were made using 5' RACE. Instrument on record: Illumina HiSeq 2500. A second roughly 6 to 11 cycle PCR used a sample-barcoded 5' primer and a J-beta primer mix. The public sequencing data were trimmed at Q25 with fastp and processed into clonotypes with MiXCR by TCRdb, which kept only in-frame beta chains. Rows with a matching CDR3 protein are joined into one entry that keeps the most common DNA and genes. In all, the sample holds 700,000 to 850,000 distinct CDR3 sequences, and approximately 35% of those were seen once. Under 15% of the sample is in the top ten clones. Source material: blood. These receptor sequences come from a man aged 18 to 30 in good health.

This clonotype appeared a few times. The CDR3 protein is CSARVNTQDNSPLHF. The DNA of the CDR3 is TGCAGTGCTAGAGTTAACACCCAGGATAATTCACCCCTCCACTTT. The chain has TRBV20-1 and TRBJ1-6; no reliable D call. Germline V gives CDR1 DFQATT, CDR2 SNEGSKA (reference sequence). The CDR3 runs 15 residues. Trimming removed 1 base at V and 5 bases at J, with 12 bases between.

Comment on this clonotype: This may come from a read error, since a much larger clone is one base off. This chain uses TRBV10-3 with TRBJ2-1; D might be TRBD2 (6 bases). The germline V gene encodes CDR1 ENHRY and CDR2 SYGVKD. This CDR3 contains 16 residues. CDR3: CTISEAMGGSYNEQFF. In DNA form, the CDR3 reads TGTACCATCAGTGAGGCCATGGGAGGATCCTACAATGAGCAGTTCTTC.

This clonotype was found many times. The CDR3 DNA is TGTGCCAGCAGCCCCCTGGGCGAGCGTTCCTACAATGAGCAGTTCTTC. Amino acid sequence: CASSPLGERSYNEQFF. The chain joins TRBV7-9 to TRBJ2-1, with D unclear. CDR3 size: 16 residues. The V gene's germline CDR1 is SEHNR and CDR2 FQNEAQ (reference sequence). V lost 5 bases, J lost 1 base, and 15 bases lay in between.

About this clonotype: One junction end disagrees with the germline gene, perhaps due to a read error. The J gene is TRBJ1-1, the V gene TRBV4-3, with a weak D call TRBD1 (5 bases). The germline V gene encodes CDR1 LGHNA and CDR2 YSLEER. This CDR3 is 18 amino acids long. CDR3 sequence: CTSSQVLGDGHMNTEAFF. CDR3 nucleotides: TGCACCAGCAGCCAAGTGCTCGGGGACGGGCACATGAACACTGAAGCTTTCTTT.

This clonotype was seen only a few times. V usage is TRBV27 and J usage is TRBJ2-1; D possibly corresponds to TRBD1 (6 bases). CDR3 size: 15 residues. Trimming shortened V by 2 bases and J by 3 bases, and 11 bases separated the two germline ends. In germline, CDR1 is MNHEY, CDR2 SMNVEV (reference sequence). The CDR3, as DNA: TGTGCCAGCAGTTTACGGCAGGGGTTCTACAATGAGCAGTTCTTC. Amino acid sequence: CASSLRQGFYNEQFF.

The V gene is TRBV20-1, the J gene TRBJ2-3; 7 positions match TRBD2. The germline CDR1 and CDR2 sequences are DFQATT and SNEGSKA (reference sequence). Germline trimming cut 6 bases from V and 5 bases from J; bases unmatched to any gene: 11. The CDR3 runs to 14 residues. This CDR3 is CSAGAALAVDTQYF. Here the CDR3 DNA reads TGCAGTGCAGGGGCCGCCCTAGCGGTAGATACGCAGTATTTT.

This clonotype showed up many times. This chain connects TRBV5-1 to TRBJ1-2, with 8 nucleotides matching TRBD1. V shed 4 bases, J shed 2 bases, and the junction held 7 bases outside the gene matches. This CDR3 is built from 15 residues. Germline CDR1 reads SGHRS; CDR2 reads YFSETQ. The chain's CDR3 is CASSPGQGGNYGYTF. The CDR3 DNA sequence: TGCGCCAGCAGCCCCGGACAGGGTGGCAACTATGGCTACACCTTC.

The chain recombines TRBV14 with TRBJ1-2; unclear D gene. The CDR3 is 12 residues long. Germline values: CDR1 SGHDN, CDR2 FVKESK. Between the trimmed V and J ends, which lost 1 base and 7 bases, there was a span of 7 bases. CDR3 DNA sequence: TGTGCCAGCAGCCAAGGGAAGAGTGGCTACACCTTC. It is translated as CASSQGKSGYTF.

The sample holds a few counts of this clonotype. V is TRBV27 and J is TRBJ2-7, with TRBD1 identical over 8 bases. Per germline, CDR1 MNHEY and CDR2 SMNVEV (reference sequence). V lost 9 bases to trimming and J lost 11 bases; unmatched junction nucleotides: 18. The CDR3 totals 14 residues. In DNA form, the CDR3 reads TGTGCCAGGACCCGCCCGGGACAGGTCGTAAGAGAGTACTTC. This codes for CARTRPGQVVREYF.

V gene TRBV29-1 combines with J gene TRBJ2-5, with TRBD1 matching over 10 bases. V lost 7 bases to trimming and J lost 11 bases; unmatched junction nucleotides: 10. The CDR3 consists of 12 residues. CDR1 SQVTM and CDR2 ANQGSEA come from the germline V gene. The CDR3 region has the DNA TGCAGCGCTGGACAGGGGGACAATGAGCAGTACTTC. Residues: CSAGQGDNEQYF.

J is TRBJ2-1 and V is TRBV12-3 or TRBV12-4, with D possibly matching TRBD1 (6 bases). The length of the CDR3 is 16 residues. The ends were cut back, 5 bases at V and 1 base at J, with 15 bases in the middle. CDR3 sequence: CASSIHTGNSYNEQFF. The CDR3, as DNA: TGTGCCAGCAGTATCCACACAGGGAATTCCTACAATGAGCAGTTCTTC.

This clonotype was observed at least ten times. This sequence joins TRBV9 and TRBJ2-3; possibly TRBD1 for D (6 bases). CDR1 is SGDLS and CDR2 is YYNGEE in the germline V gene. The CDR3 runs 14 residues. Here the CDR3 reads CATGGGTFTDTQYF. The CDR3 bases are TGTGCGACCGGTGGGGGCACGTTCACAGATACGCAGTATTTT.

The rearrangement links TRBV5-1 to TRBJ1-2; TRBD1 matches at 10 bases. Germline V gene data show CDR1 as SGHRS and CDR2 as YFSETQ. The CDR3 contains 14 residues. J gave up 6 bases and V 4 bases, and 6 bases lay outside the gene matches. In nucleotides, the CDR3 is TGCGCCAGCAGCATCCGGACAGGGGGAAATGGCTACACCTTC. This gives the protein CASSIRTGGNGYTF.

This clonotype appeared a few times. The chain is built from TRBV20-1 and TRBJ2-7; D perhaps matches TRBD1 (5 bases). This CDR3 spans 15 amino acids. Trimming stripped 6 bases from V and 5 bases from J, with 23 bases between. Germline V gene data show CDR1 as DFQATT and CDR2 as SNEGSKA (reference sequence). The CDR3 reads CSAPPGEQVSDEQYF. The CDR3 DNA sequence: TGCAGTGCCCCCCCTGGAGAACAGGTTTCTGACGAGCAGTACTTC.

For this clonotype: This may arise from a read error, as a much more abundant clone is one base away. V and J are TRBV10-3 and TRBJ2-1; no definite D call. The CDR3 has 14 residues. Germline-derived CDR1 and CDR2 are ENHRY and SYGVKD. The DNA of the CDR3 is TGTGCCTCATCAAACTTCGGCTCCTACAATGAGGAGTTCTTC. This translates into CASSNFGSYNEEFF.

This chain links TRBV6-6 with TRBJ2-7; TRBD2 is a possible D gene (6 bases). The CDR3 sequence is 13 residues long. Germline CDR1 reads MNHNY; CDR2 reads SVGAGI (reference sequence). V lost 11 bases and J lost 2, with 16 bases in between. The CDR3 DNA is TGTGCCGCGCGCCGGGGGTTTCCCTACGAGCAGTACTTC. Protein sequence: CAARRGFPYEQYF.

The gene calls are TRBV18 and TRBJ1-4, with D hard to call. Germline CDR1 reads KGHSH; CDR2 reads LQKENI. The CDR3 is 15 amino acids. V was pared by 5 bases and J by 5 bases, with 15 bases between. CDR3 sequence reads: CASSVNLGKNEKLFF. CDR3 DNA: TGTGCCAGCTCAGTGAACCTGGGGAAAAATGAAAAACTGTTTTTT.

This chain connects TRBV10-2 to TRBJ2-7, with TRBD1 matching over 8 bases. From germline, CDR1 is WSHSY and CDR2 SAAADI. The V and J ends lost 2 bases and 2 bases, in that order; junction bases with no gene match: 5. The CDR3 sequence is 15 residues long. CDR3 coding DNA: TGCGCCAGCAGTGAGGATGGGACAGGCGCCTACGAGCAGTACTTC. It yields the protein CASSEDGTGAYEQYF.

In this sample, this clonotype turned up a few times. CDR3 DNA: TGTGCCAGCAGCTCCCGGGGTATGGCCTACGAGCAGTACTTC. This encodes CASSSRGMAYEQYF. This sequence joins TRBV7-2 and TRBJ2-7, with D tentatively TRBD2 (5 bases). V was cut by 4 bases and J by 2 bases, with 12 bases left in between. CDR1 SGHTA and CDR2 FQGNSA come from the germline V gene. This CDR3 spans 14 amino acids.

This clonotype was seen repeatedly, ten times or more. DNA of the CDR3: TGTGCCAGCAGGGGACTCAACCAAGAGACCCAGTACTTC. Protein sequence: CASRGLNQETQYF. The chain combines TRBV12-3 or TRBV12-4 with TRBJ2-5; a weak D match, TRBD2 (6 bases). V was clipped by 6 bases and J by 0 bases, with 8 bases between them. This CDR3 comprises 13 residues.